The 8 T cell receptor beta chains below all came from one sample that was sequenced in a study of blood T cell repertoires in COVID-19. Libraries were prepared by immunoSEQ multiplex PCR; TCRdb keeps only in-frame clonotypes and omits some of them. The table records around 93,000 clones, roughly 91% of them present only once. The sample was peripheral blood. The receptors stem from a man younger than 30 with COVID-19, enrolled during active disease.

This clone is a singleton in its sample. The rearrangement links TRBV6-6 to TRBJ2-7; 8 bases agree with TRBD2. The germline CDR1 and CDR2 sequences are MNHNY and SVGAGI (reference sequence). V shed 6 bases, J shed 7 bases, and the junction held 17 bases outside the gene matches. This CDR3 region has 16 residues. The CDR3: CASRAEGREAVWEQYF. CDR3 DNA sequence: TGTGCCAGCAGGGCCGAGGGGCGGGAGGCCGTCTGGGAGCAGTACTTC.

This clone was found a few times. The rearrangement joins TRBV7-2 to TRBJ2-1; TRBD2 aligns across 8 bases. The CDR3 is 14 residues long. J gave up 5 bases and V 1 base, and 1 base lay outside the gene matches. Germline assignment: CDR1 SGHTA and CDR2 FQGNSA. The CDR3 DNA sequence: TGTGCCAGCAGCTTAGGACTAGCGAACAATGAGCAGTTCTTC. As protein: CASSLGLANNEQFF.

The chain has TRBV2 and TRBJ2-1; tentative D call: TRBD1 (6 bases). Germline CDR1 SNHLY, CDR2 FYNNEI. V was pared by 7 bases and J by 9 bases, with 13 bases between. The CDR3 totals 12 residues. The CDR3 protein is CASTPQGIEQFF. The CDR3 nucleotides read TGTGCCAGCACCCCCCAGGGGATTGAGCAGTTCTTC.

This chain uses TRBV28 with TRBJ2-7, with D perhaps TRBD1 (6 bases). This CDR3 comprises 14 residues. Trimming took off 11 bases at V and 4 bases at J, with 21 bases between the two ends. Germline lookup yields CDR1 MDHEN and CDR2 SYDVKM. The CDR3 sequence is CAGAPWDNWYEQYF. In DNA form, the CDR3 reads TGTGCCGGGGCCCCATGGGACAACTGGTACGAGCAGTACTTC.

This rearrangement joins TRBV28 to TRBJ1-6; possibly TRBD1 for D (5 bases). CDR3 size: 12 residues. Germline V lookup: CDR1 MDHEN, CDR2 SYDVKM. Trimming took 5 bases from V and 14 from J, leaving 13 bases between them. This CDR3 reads CASSPWGGTLHF. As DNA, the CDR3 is TGTGCCAGCAGTCCGTGGGGGGGTACCCTCCACTTT.

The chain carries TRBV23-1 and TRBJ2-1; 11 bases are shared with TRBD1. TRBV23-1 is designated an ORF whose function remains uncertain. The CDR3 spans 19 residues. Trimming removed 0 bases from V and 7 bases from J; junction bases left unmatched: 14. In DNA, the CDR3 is TGCGCCAGCAGTCAATCAAGGCGAGACGGACAGGGGGCAGAAAATGAGCAGTTCTTC. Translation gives CASSQSRRDGQGAENEQFF.

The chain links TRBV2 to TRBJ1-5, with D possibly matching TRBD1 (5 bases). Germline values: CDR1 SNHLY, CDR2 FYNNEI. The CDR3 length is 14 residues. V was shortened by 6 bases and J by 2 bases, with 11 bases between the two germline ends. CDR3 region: CASRVGEGNQPQHF. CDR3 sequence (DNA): TGTGCCAGCAGAGTGGGGGAGGGCAATCAGCCCCAGCATTTT.

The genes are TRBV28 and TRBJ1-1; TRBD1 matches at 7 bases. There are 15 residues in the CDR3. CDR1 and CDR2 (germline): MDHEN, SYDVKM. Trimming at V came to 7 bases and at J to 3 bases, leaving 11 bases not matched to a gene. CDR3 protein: CASNLWTGPHTEAFF. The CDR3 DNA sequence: TGTGCCAGCAACCTTTGGACAGGACCTCACACTGAAGCTTTCTTT.